Each of the 11 T cell receptor beta chains below was sequenced from the same sample in a study of blood T cell repertoires in COVID-19. Assay: immunoSEQ multiplex PCR; the TCRdb copy retains only in-frame clones and omits some. Altogether more than 35,000 clones are present, approximately 83% being singletons, with the ten largest covering around 40%. Sequencing used peripheral blood. Receptors were obtained from a woman aged 80 or older with acute or convalescent COVID-19.

The chain links TRBV16 to TRBJ2-7, with 7 bases identical to TRBD1. In germline, CDR1 is KGHSY, CDR2 FQNENV. The junction had 5 bases not matched to a gene; V was cut back by 1 base and J by 2 bases. CDR3 length: 15 residues. The chain's CDR3 is CASSQLQQGTYEQYF. The CDR3 region has the DNA TGTGCCAGCAGCCAATTGCAACAGGGGACCTACGAGCAGTACTTC.

A few counts support this clone. This chain links TRBV9 with TRBJ2-5; 7 nucleotides agree with TRBD1. J was trimmed by 2 bases and V by 2 bases; bases with no gene match: 6. Germline values: CDR1 SGDLS, CDR2 YYNGEE. The CDR3 is 15 residues long. DNA of the CDR3: TGTGCCAGCAGCGTGTTGGGGGACAGTCAAGAGACCCAGTACTTC. This encodes CASSVLGDSQETQYF.

The chain couples TRBV19 to TRBJ2-2; 9 nucleotides agree with TRBD2. Germline assignment: CDR1 LNHDA and CDR2 SQIVND (reference sequence). The J segment lost 5 bases and the V segment lost 7 bases, leaving 5 bases of the junction unmatched. This CDR3 has 14 residues. As DNA, the CDR3 is TGTGCCAGTACTCGCGGGGGGGTGACCGGGGAGCTGTTTTTT. This encodes CASTRGGVTGELFF. Filled out from reference TRBV19 and TRBJ2-2, the complete variable domain reads DGGITQSPKYLFRKEGQNVTLSCEQNLNHDAMYWYRQDPGQGLRLIYYSQIVNDFQKGDIAEGYSVSREKKESFPLTVTSAQKNPTAFYLCASTRGGVTGELFFGEGSRLTVL.

This chain connects TRBV5-1 to TRBJ2-3; TRBD2 matches at 9 bases. J gave up 2 bases and V 3 bases, and 16 bases lay outside the gene matches. Germline V CDR1 and CDR2: SGHRS, YFSETQ. The CDR3 spans 19 residues. The chain's CDR3 is CASSSHPGLAGRDTDTQYF. CDR3 DNA sequence: TGCGCCAGCAGCTCACACCCGGGACTAGCCGGCCGCGACACAGATACGCAGTATTTT.

This clone was seen only a few times. In DNA, the CDR3 is TGTGCCAGCAGCCTTGGCAGGGGTTACGAGCAGTACTTC. This encodes CASSLGRGYEQYF. The chain couples TRBV3-1 (or the pseudogene TRBV3-2) to TRBJ2-7; the D gene is possibly TRBD1 (6 bases). This CDR3 has 13 residues. Per the germline V gene, CDR1 is LGHDT and CDR2 is YNNKEL (reference sequence). Trimming removed 4 bases at V and 4 bases at J, with 11 bases between.

This chain uses TRBV29-1 with TRBJ1-6, with 10 bases matching TRBD1. V shed 6 bases, J shed 6 bases, and the junction held 5 bases outside the gene matches. CDR1 SQVTM and CDR2 ANQGSEA come from the germline V gene. This CDR3 spans 14 amino acids. The CDR3 is CSVRQGAANSPLHF. The DNA of the CDR3 is TGCAGCGTGAGACAGGGGGCCGCTAATTCACCCCTCCACTTT.

This sequence joins TRBV11-2 and TRBJ2-3; the match to TRBD2 covers 7 bases. The CDR3 extends over 16 amino acids. J lost 3 bases, V lost 4 bases, and 10 bases had no gene match. In germline, CDR1 is SGHAT, CDR2 FQNNGV. This chain's CDR3 is CASSSSGRGGTDTQYF. The CDR3 nucleotides are TGTGCCAGCAGCTCCTCGGGGAGGGGAGGGACAGATACGCAGTATTTT. Based on the CDR3 plus reference TRBV11-2 and TRBJ2-3, the full variable domain is EAGVAQSPRYKIIEKRQSVAFWCNPISGHATLYWYQQILGQGPKLLIQFQNNGVVDDSQLPKDRFSAERLKGVDSTLKIQPAKLEDSAVYLCASSSSGRGGTDTQYFGPGTRLTVL.

This chain joins TRBV7-9 and TRBJ2-5; D is uncertain. Per the germline V gene, CDR1 is SEHNR and CDR2 is FQNEAQ (reference sequence). The CDR3 spans 12 residues. Trimming shortened V by 7 bases and J by 2 bases, and 8 bases separated the two germline ends. CDR3 DNA sequence: TGTGCCAGCACAGCTTTACAAGAGACCCAGTACTTC. Amino acid sequence: CASTALQETQYF.

The gene calls are TRBV2 and TRBJ1-2, with no clear D. This CDR3 is built from 13 residues. The ends were cut back, 2 bases at V and 4 bases at J, with 8 bases in the middle. Germline CDR1 and CDR2: SNHLY and FYNNEI. CDR3 residues: CASSENRPYGYTF. The CDR3 DNA reads TGTGCCAGCAGTGAAAACAGACCCTATGGCTACACCTTC.

For this clone: At the DNA level, this CDR3 is encoded by other sequences in the same sample as well. The chain combines TRBV7-9 with TRBJ2-1, with TRBD2 identical over 8 bases. V shed 4 bases, J shed 2 bases, and the junction held 16 bases outside the gene matches. The CDR3 consists of 19 residues. Germline assignment: CDR1 SEHNR and CDR2 FQNEAQ (reference sequence). The CDR3 DNA follows: TGTGCCAGCAGCTCAAGCCTACGGGGGGGGACCAAAACCTACAATGAGCAGTTCTTC. It is translated as CASSSSLRGGTKTYNEQFF. Combining the CDR3 with reference TRBV7-9 and TRBJ2-1 gives the whole variable domain DTGVSQNPRHKITKRGQNVTFRCDPISEHNRLYWYRQTLGQGPEFLTYFQNEAQLEKSRLLSDRFSAERPKGSFSTLEIQRTEQGDSAMYLCASSSSLRGGTKTYNEQFFGPGTRLTVL.

The chain uses TRBV2 and TRBJ1-4, with D possibly being TRBD1 (5 bases). Germline V gives CDR1 SNHLY, CDR2 FYNNEI. Between the trimmed V and J ends, which lost 4 bases and 5 bases, there was a span of 14 bases. The CDR3 spans 15 residues. Here the CDR3 reads CASSGLGLGNEKLFF. CDR3 nucleotide sequence: TGTGCCAGCAGTGGTCTGGGACTGGGAAATGAAAAACTGTTTTTT.